The 32 T cell receptor beta chains below were found in one sample sequenced in a study of T cell changes during pregnancy in multiple sclerosis. Produced via immunoSEQ multiplex PCR; TCRdb's table is partial and in-frame only. The sample has over 45,000 clones; roughly 90% are singletons. The material sequenced was peripheral blood, taken in the first trimester of pregnancy. These receptors all stem from a female donor in good health, enrolled as a control in a pregnancy study.

The rearrangement uses TRBV27 and TRBJ2-1, with a weak D call TRBD2 (7 bases). The germline V gene has CDR1 MNHEY and CDR2 SMNVEV (reference sequence). The CDR3 extends over 14 amino acids. The germline V and J ends were trimmed by 7 bases and 9 bases, with 19 bases remaining between them. The CDR3 reads CASNRGRAGVEQFF. The CDR3, as DNA: TGTGCCAGCAACCGGGGGCGGGCGGGGGTTGAGCAGTTCTTC.

This clone appeared a few times. The chain employs TRBV5-1 and TRBJ1-1; D gene unclear. Looked up from germline, CDR1 is SGHRS and CDR2 is YFSETQ. The CDR3 length is 13 residues. V lost 4 bases to trimming and J lost 1 base, with 8 bases between them. This chain's CDR3 is CASSAGGNTEAFF. The CDR3 nucleotides read TGCGCCAGCAGCGCCGGAGGGAACACTGAAGCTTTCTTT.

This clone was observed at least ten times. The V call is TRBV10-1, the J call TRBJ1-5; D is possibly TRBD1 (5 bases). Trimming shortened V by 5 bases and J by 6 bases, and 26 bases separated the two germline ends. Per germline, CDR1 WNHNN and CDR2 SYGVQD (reference sequence). This CDR3 has 18 residues. The CDR3 is CASSWCAPARVGRQPQHF. In DNA, the CDR3 is TGCGCCAGCAGTTGGTGCGCCCCCGCCAGGGTTGGTCGTCAGCCCCAGCATTTT.

The V gene is TRBV29-1, the J gene TRBJ1-4; no clear D gene. Germline V gene lookup returns CDR1 SQVTM and CDR2 ANQGSEA. V was trimmed by 2 bases and J by 5 bases, leaving 18 bases between them. CDR3 length: 16 amino acids. CDR3 protein: CSVENLTVRRNEKLFF. The CDR3 bases are TGCAGCGTTGAAAATTTGACTGTGAGGAGGAATGAAAAACTGTTTTTT.

The rearrangement joins TRBV19 to TRBJ2-3, with D maybe TRBD1 (5 bases). Trimming took off 3 bases at V and 3 bases at J, with 10 bases between the two ends. The CDR3 is made up of 14 amino acids. CDR1 LNHDA and CDR2 SQIVND come from the germline V gene (reference sequence). CDR3: CASSIRGATDTQYF. CDR3 coding DNA: TGTGCCAGTAGTATTCGTGGGGCAACAGATACGCAGTATTTT.

The chain recombines TRBV27 with TRBJ2-1; 9 nucleotides align to TRBD1. This CDR3 is built from 17 residues. Germline V gene data show CDR1 as MNHEY and CDR2 as SMNVEV (reference sequence). V gave up 1 base and J gave up 6 bases; unmatched junction bases: 10. The CDR3 nucleotides read TGTGCCAGCAGTTTATGGGGAGGAGGGACAGGGAGCAATGAGCAGTTCTTC. It yields the protein CASSLWGGGTGSNEQFF.

The chain employs TRBV6-1 and TRBJ2-3; TRBD2 matches 12 bases. The ends lost 4 bases at V and 5 bases at J; junction bases unmatched: 1. This CDR3 contains 14 residues. Germline V gene sequence: CDR1 MNHNS, CDR2 SASEGT. Here the CDR3 DNA reads TGTGCCAGCAGTGCTAGCGGGAGGGTAGATACGCAGTATTTT. Its translation is CASSASGRVDTQYF.

V and J are TRBV6-5 and TRBJ2-3; D is possibly TRBD2 (7 bases). There are 15 residues in the CDR3. Germline V CDR1 and CDR2: MNHEY, SVGAGI. The V end lost 0 bases, the J end lost 5 bases, and 12 bases lay between the germline ends. The CDR3: CASSYSGGGEDTQYF. CDR3 coding DNA: TGTGCCAGCAGTTACTCTGGCGGGGGCGAAGATACGCAGTATTTT.

This chain connects TRBV28 to TRBJ1-1; TRBD1 might be the D (5 bases). This CDR3 contains 11 residues. The ends were cut back, 5 bases at V and 11 bases at J, with 12 bases in the middle. Germline V lookup: CDR1 MDHEN, CDR2 SYDVKM. Here the CDR3 reads CASSVGGGAFF. The CDR3 DNA reads TGTGCCAGCAGTGTGGGGGGAGGTGCTTTCTTT.

CDR3 sequence reads: CASSARDTANYGYTF. In nucleotides, the CDR3 is TGTGCCAGCAGCGCCCGGGACACCGCTAACTATGGCTACACCTTC. V usage is TRBV9 and J usage is TRBJ1-2; D possibly corresponds to TRBD1 (6 bases). Germline lookup yields CDR1 SGDLS and CDR2 YYNGEE. The CDR3 sequence is 15 residues long. Trimming took 3 bases from V and 0 from J, leaving 12 bases between them.

This clone has just a few counts. The chain couples TRBV28 to TRBJ1-5; D gene uncertain. Between the trimmed V and J ends, which lost 5 bases and 3 bases, there was a span of 11 bases. The CDR3 extends over 14 amino acids. From germline, CDR1 is MDHEN and CDR2 SYDVKM. CDR3 nucleotide sequence: TGTGCCAGCAGTGGTCCCGGGAACAATCAGCCCCAGCATTTT. It specifies CASSGPGNNQPQHF.

J is TRBJ1-2 and V is TRBV5-4, with D unresolved. This CDR3 comprises 14 residues. Germline CDR1 reads SGHNT; CDR2 reads YYREEE (reference sequence). Trimming left V 3 bases short and J 8 bases short, with 17 bases between. CDR3 loop: CASSSDGPAGGYTF. The DNA for the CDR3 is TGTGCCAGCAGCTCGGACGGGCCGGCGGGGGGCTACACCTTC.

The chain is built from TRBV4-2 and TRBJ2-1; tentatively, D is TRBD1 (5 bases). Trimming left V 0 bases short and J 3 bases short, with 9 bases between. In germline, CDR1 is LGHNA, CDR2 YNFKEQ. The CDR3 has 15 amino acids. In DNA form, the CDR3 reads TGTGCCAGCAGCCAAGACCCAGGGAACTACAATGAGCAGTTCTTC. Translated: CASSQDPGNYNEQFF.

The chain combines TRBV4-3 with TRBJ2-1; TRBD2 matches 8 bases. Germline loops: CDR1 LGHNA, CDR2 YSLEER. The V gene end was trimmed by 0 bases and the J gene end by 8 bases; junction bases not matched to a gene: 6. CDR3 length: 15 residues. The CDR3 is CASSQDGSAGDEQFF. Here the CDR3 DNA reads TGCGCCAGCAGCCAAGACGGTTCAGCGGGAGATGAGCAGTTCTTC.

The chain combines TRBV30 with TRBJ1-3, with D possibly being TRBD1 (5 bases). V lost 5 bases and J 0 bases, leaving 8 bases between the germline ends. This CDR3 is built from 13 residues. Germline CDR1 and CDR2: GTSNPN and SVGIG (reference sequence). Here the CDR3 DNA reads TGTGCCTGGCAGGGACTCTCTGGAAACACCATATATTTT. Translation: CAWQGLSGNTIYF.

This clone was observed once. The chain joins TRBV5-4 to TRBJ2-7; a possible D gene is TRBD2 (7 bases). The germline V and J ends were trimmed by 1 base and 2 bases, with 10 bases remaining between them. Germline CDR1 SGHNT, CDR2 YYREEE (reference sequence). The CDR3 extends over 14 amino acids. CDR3 sequence reads: CASSLTGTTYEQYF. The CDR3 DNA reads TGTGCCAGCAGCTTGACAGGGACTACCTACGAGCAGTACTTC.

This chain uses TRBV18 with TRBJ2-5; 7 nucleotides line up with TRBD2. The CDR3 spans 15 residues. Looked up from germline, CDR1 is KGHSH and CDR2 is LQKENI. The trim removed 3 bases at V and 5 bases at J, leaving 9 bases unmatched. CDR3 bases: TGTGCCAGCTCACCCACTTCCGGGGGGTCGGAGACCCAGTACTTC. It is translated as CASSPTSGGSETQYF.

The CDR3 nucleotides are TGTGCCAGCAGTCCGGGACAGGGGTATTCTGATGGCTACACCTTC. Amino acid sequence: CASSPGQGYSDGYTF. The chain employs TRBV28 and TRBJ1-2; TRBD1 matches at 10 bases. Per germline, CDR1 MDHEN and CDR2 SYDVKM. The CDR3 covers 15 residues. Losses at the gene ends were 5 bases for V and 6 bases for J; bases not matched to a gene: 9.

The rearrangement links TRBV6-5 to TRBJ1-1; D uncertain. V shed 6 bases and J shed 1 base, with 9 bases lying between them. This CDR3 has 13 amino acids. Germline CDR1 and CDR2: MNHEY and SVGAGI. The CDR3 DNA is TGTGCCAGCAGCCGAAACAAGAACACTGAAGCTTTCTTT. It codes for CASSRNKNTEAFF.

The chain has TRBV11-2 and TRBJ1-6; D ambiguous. This CDR3 contains 16 residues. Germline V gene sequence: CDR1 SGHAT, CDR2 FQNNGV. The germline V and J ends were trimmed by 5 bases and 0 bases, with 11 bases remaining between them. In DNA form, the CDR3 reads TGTGCCAGCAGCCGAGGAACGAGCTCCTATAATTCACCCCTCCACTTT. This codes for CASSRGTSSYNSPLHF.

The chain carries TRBV19 and TRBJ2-5; TRBD1 agrees at 10 bases. The CDR3 covers 17 residues. V shed 5 bases, J shed 5 bases, and the junction held 14 bases outside the gene matches. Germline CDR1 reads LNHDA; CDR2 reads SQIVND (reference sequence). The CDR3 reads CASSVSRTGGLRETQYF. CDR3 nucleotide sequence: TGTGCCAGTAGTGTAAGTCGGACAGGGGGGCTTCGGGAGACCCAGTACTTC.

This clone has just one count. The chain combines TRBV28 with TRBJ2-3, with 8 nucleotides matching TRBD2. V lost 11 bases to trimming and J lost 2 bases; unmatched junction nucleotides: 18. The CDR3 has 17 amino acids. CDR1 is MDHEN and CDR2 is SYDVKM in the germline V gene. The CDR3 DNA follows: TGTGCCGGGGGTGGGGGAGCGGGAGAAGGGGACACAGATACGCAGTATTTT. Its protein is CAGGGGAGEGDTDTQYF.

The chain combines TRBV19 with TRBJ2-2; 8 nucleotides agree with TRBD2. This CDR3 region has 16 residues. Per germline, CDR1 LNHDA and CDR2 SQIVND (reference sequence). V was clipped by 2 bases and J by 9 bases; unmatched bases: 11. CDR3 sequence (DNA): TGTGCCAGTAGTATAAACCTAGCGGGTGCAACCCGGGAGCTGTTTTTT. It is translated as CASSINLAGATRELFF.

This clone occurred once. The chain carries TRBV7-2 and TRBJ2-1; TRBD2 aligns across 11 bases. The CDR3 runs 15 residues. The V gene end was trimmed by 8 bases and the J gene end by 8 bases; junction bases not matched to a gene: 11. Germline values: CDR1 SGHTA, CDR2 FQGNSA. DNA for the CDR3: TGTGCCAGCCAACTAGCGGGAGTAGTAGCCCATGAGCAGTTCTTC. Its translation is CASQLAGVVAHEQFF.

This chain links TRBV28 with TRBJ2-1; 10 positions match TRBD1. V lost 6 bases, J lost 3 bases, and 5 bases stayed unmatched. Germline CDR1 and CDR2: MDHEN and SYDVKM. The CDR3 has 15 residues. CDR3 residues: CASRIGTGVYNEQFF. CDR3 coding DNA: TGTGCCAGCAGAATCGGGACAGGGGTCTACAATGAGCAGTTCTTC.

The chain's CDR3 is CASSGTGANPGATDTQYF. DNA for the CDR3: TGTGCCAGTAGTGGGACAGGGGCCAACCCGGGGGCCACAGATACGCAGTATTTT. The chain combines TRBV19 with TRBJ2-3; TRBD1 matches 10 bases. CDR1 is LNHDA and CDR2 is SQIVND in the germline V gene (reference sequence). CDR3 length: 18 amino acids. J gave up 2 bases and V 5 bases, and 13 bases lay outside the gene matches.

This rearrangement joins TRBV19 to TRBJ2-1; 7 bases line up with TRBD2. Germline V CDR1 and CDR2: LNHDA, SQIVND (reference sequence). Trimming at V came to 8 bases and at J to 0 bases, leaving 10 bases not matched to a gene. CDR3 size: 16 residues. CDR3: CASSPTSQNSYNEQFF. The CDR3 nucleotides are TGTGCCAGTTCTCCGACTAGCCAGAACTCCTACAATGAGCAGTTCTTC.

The rearrangement links TRBV6-1 to TRBJ1-2; perhaps TRBD1 as D (6 bases). Germline values: CDR1 MNHNS, CDR2 SASEGT. The CDR3 is 14 residues long. V was trimmed by 5 bases and J by 4 bases, leaving 14 bases between them. The DNA for the CDR3 is TGTGCCAGCAGTACAACAGGGATCGGCTATGGCTACACCTTC. It codes for CASSTTGIGYGYTF.

This chain uses TRBV9 with TRBJ2-2; 9 nucleotides agree with TRBD1. The CDR3 totals 16 residues. Unmatched junction bases numbered 7, after V lost 4 bases and J lost 3 bases. Germline V gene data show CDR1 as SGDLS and CDR2 as YYNGEE. CDR3 in DNA: TGTGCCAGCAGCATCTCCGGGACAGGGCACACCGGGGAGCTGTTTTTT. Translated: CASSISGTGHTGELFF.

The chain couples TRBV30 to TRBJ2-5; D is perhaps TRBD2 (6 bases). Germline V gene sequence: CDR1 GTSNPN, CDR2 SVGIG (reference sequence). Trimming cost V 3 bases and J 4 bases, with 18 bases left between them. The length of the CDR3 is 15 residues. Here the CDR3 DNA reads TGTGCCTGGAGCCCAAAGATGCAGGGAGGAGAGACCCAGTACTTC. Protein product: CAWSPKMQGGETQYF.

The genes are TRBV6-4 and TRBJ2-2, with TRBD2 matching over 9 bases. Germline-derived CDR1 and CDR2 are MRHNA and SNTAGT. The CDR3 totals 14 residues. The V and J ends lost 3 bases and 4 bases, in that order; junction bases with no gene match: 0. CDR3 bases: TGTGCCAGCAGTGAGCGGGGGGGCACCGGGGAGCTGTTTTTT. This codes for CASSERGGTGELFF.

V is TRBV19 and J is TRBJ2-7; 7 bases agree with TRBD1. The CDR3 has 15 residues. Germline CDR1 reads LNHDA; CDR2 reads SQIVND (reference sequence). V lost 6 bases and J lost 3; bases outside the gene matches: 11. In DNA, the CDR3 is TGTGCCAGTAGCAGGGGACAGAGAAGGGTCTACGAGCAGTACTTC. Translating gives CASSRGQRRVYEQYF.